The clone carrying this T cell receptor beta chain was detected only a few times. What it recognizes is unknown. These data are taken from a study of T cells after yellow fever vaccination. Study conclusions and caveats: The secondary response was weaker, and its peak arrived faster, on day 5 versus 15.

For TCR, cDNA came from 5'RACE template switching, which added a universal primer site and UMIs. TCRdb reprocessed the 5' RACE reads with MiXCR, giving one entry per CDR3 protein. Of about 340,000 distinct CDR3 sequences listed, about 8.7% are singletons. The CDR3 has 12 residues. V was pared by 6 bases and J by 2 bases, with 8 bases between. CDR1 MNHEY and CDR2 SVGEGT come from the germline V gene. The J gene is TRBJ2-7, the V gene TRBV6-2 or TRBV6-3; D tentatively reads TRBD1 or TRBD2 (5 bases each). This sequence was found in a man in his late teens or twenties who received the YFV17D yellow fever vaccine. This specimen was PBMCs, taken on the day of the first yellow fever vaccination. CDR3 residues: CASSWDAYEQYF. The CDR3, as DNA: TGTGCCAGCAGCTGGGACGCCTACGAGCAGTACTTC.